This entry lists 20 T cell receptor beta chains sequenced from one sample in a study of T cell repertoires in cytomegalovirus infection. TCRdb redid the calling of the reads with MiXCR, one entry per CDR3 protein. The sample lists around 750,000 distinct CDR3 sequences, around a third seen once, with approximately 13% in the top ten. The antigens for these receptors are not known. The starting material was cultured CD8+ T cells from PBMCs, obtained from culture after CMV antigen stimulation. These receptors were collected from a human donor in good health (CMV status not recorded). Some clones in this sample may be carry-over from other donors' samples.

Worth noting for this clonotype: A much larger clone differs by one base, so this may be a read error. This chain connects TRBV6-2 or TRBV6-3 to TRBJ2-5; 7 nucleotides match TRBD1. Losses at the gene ends were 6 bases for V and 1 base for J; bases not matched to a gene: 2. CDR1 and CDR2 (germline): MNHEY, SVGEGT. The CDR3 is 13 amino acids. The CDR3 protein is CASRWDSQETQYF. CDR3 bases: TGTGCCAGCAGGTGGGACAGCCAAGAGACCCAGTACTTC.

The chain uses TRBV19 and TRBJ1-5; no reliable D call. Trimming pared 2 bases from V and 0 bases from J, leaving 8 bases between. Germline V gene sequence: CDR1 LNHDA, CDR2 SQIVND (reference sequence). The CDR3 totals 15 residues. CDR3 loop: CASSIFGNSNQPQHF. DNA of the CDR3: TGTGCCAGTAGTATATTCGGTAATAGCAATCAGCCCCAGCATTTT.

With regard to this clonotype: The junction and the germline gene differ at one end; a read error may be behind it. The rearrangement uses TRBV6-6 and TRBJ2-4, with D tentatively TRBD1 (6 bases). The CDR3 spans 14 residues. From germline, CDR1 is MNHNY and CDR2 SVGAGI (reference sequence). CDR3 sequence: CANSSQGTKNIQYF. The CDR3 DNA is TGTGCCAACAGTTCACAGGGAACCAAAAACATTCAGTACTTC.

This clonotype was observed many times. The rearrangement joins TRBV7-8 to TRBJ1-2; a weak D match, TRBD1 (6 bases). The CDR3 contains 17 residues. The germline gives CDR1 SGHVS, CDR2 FQNEAQ. The ends were cut back, 1 base at V and 2 bases at J, with 17 bases in the middle. The DNA for the CDR3 is TGTGCCAGCAGCTTAGTAAGGGGGACGGGGTCGAACTATGGCTACACCTTC. Protein: CASSLVRGTGSNYGYTF. The full variable domain, with the rest looked up from reference TRBV7-8 and TRBJ1-2, is GAGVSQSPRYKVAKRGQDVALRCDPISGHVSLFWYQQALGQGPEFLTYFQNEAQLDKSGLPSDRFFAERPEGSVSTLKIQRTQQEDSAVYLCASSLVRGTGSNYGYTFGSGTRLTVV.

This clonotype has more than one count but fewer than ten. The chain joins TRBV7-6 to TRBJ1-1; D possibly corresponds to TRBD1 (5 bases). Per the germline V gene, CDR1 is SGHVS and CDR2 is FNYEAQ. The CDR3 spans 13 residues. V was pared by 2 bases and J by 6 bases, with 10 bases between. The CDR3 here is CASSLNGGAEAFF. As DNA, the CDR3 is TGTGCCAGCAGCTTAAATGGGGGTGCTGAAGCTTTCTTT.

This clonotype has a count of ten or more. Here the CDR3 reads CASGGDTEAFF. The CDR3 DNA reads as TGTGCCAGCGGAGGGGACACTGAAGCTTTCTTT. The rearrangement uses TRBV7-2 and TRBJ1-1, with a possible D match to TRBD1 (5 bases). The CDR3 has 11 amino acids. Germline lookup yields CDR1 SGHTA and CDR2 FQGNSA. The V end lost 8 bases, the J end lost 3 bases, and 7 bases lay between the germline ends.

This clonotype was observed many times. The J gene is TRBJ1-2, the V gene TRBV7-8, with 8 nucleotides matching TRBD1. This CDR3 contains 17 residues. Germline V lookup: CDR1 SGHVS, CDR2 FQNEAQ. J gave up 6 bases and V 1 base, and 13 bases lay outside the gene matches. Here the CDR3 reads CASSLDRRGRLVDGYTF. DNA for the CDR3: TGTGCCAGCAGCTTAGATCGCAGGGGGCGCCTTGTTGATGGCTACACCTTC.

The CDR3 here is CASSLAGRGGTEAFF. The CDR3 DNA follows: TGTGCCAGCAGCCTCGCAGGGCGGGGTGGGACTGAAGCTTTCTTT. The rearrangement joins TRBV7-9 to TRBJ1-1; D perhaps matches TRBD1 (5 bases). Germline V gives CDR1 SEHNR, CDR2 FQNEAQ (reference sequence). This CDR3 spans 15 amino acids. V shed 5 bases and J shed 5 bases, with 18 bases lying between them.

V usage is TRBV11-1 and J usage is TRBJ2-1, with 9 bases identical to TRBD1. Germline values: CDR1 SGHAT, CDR2 FQDESV (reference sequence). CDR3 length: 15 residues. With V trimmed by 1 base and J by 8 bases, 6 bases remained unmatched. DNA for the CDR3: TGTGCCAGCAGCTTAGAGGGACAGGGTAGTGATGAGCAGTTCTTC. It yields the protein CASSLEGQGSDEQFF.

The rearrangement links TRBV6-1 to TRBJ2-2; D gene ambiguous. The CDR3 runs to 15 residues. Trimming stripped 4 bases from V and 3 bases from J, with 12 bases between. Germline V gives CDR1 MNHNS, CDR2 SASEGT. CDR3 sequence reads: CASSVTLDYTGELFF. DNA for the CDR3: TGTGCCAGCAGTGTAACCCTTGACTACACCGGGGAGCTGTTTTTT.

The genes are TRBV6-5 and TRBJ2-7, with TRBD1 matching over 9 bases. From germline, CDR1 is MNHEY and CDR2 SVGAGI. This CDR3 spans 15 amino acids. Unmatched junction bases numbered 10, after V lost 5 bases and J lost 5 bases. The CDR3 DNA is TGTGCCAGCAGTAGTCCCGGGACAGGGTACCACGAGCAGTACTTC. Amino acid sequence: CASSSPGTGYHEQYF.

The rearrangement links TRBV6-1 to TRBJ2-1; a weak D match, TRBD1 (5 bases). V was clipped by 10 bases and J by 11 bases, with 21 bases between them. The length of the CDR3 is 13 residues. The V gene's germline CDR1 is MNHNS and CDR2 SASEGT. In nucleotides, the CDR3 is TGTGCCACCATGGGGCTAAGAGAGGATCAGCAGTTCTTC. Its protein is CATMGLREDQQFF.

The chain combines TRBV28 with TRBJ2-7; D unresolved. Germline assignment: CDR1 MDHEN and CDR2 SYDVKM. CDR3 size: 12 residues. Trimming removed 8 bases at V and 1 base at J, with 9 bases between. The CDR3 loop reads CASGPASYEQYV. The CDR3, as DNA: TGTGCCAGCGGGCCGGCGTCCTACGAGCAGTACGTC.

J is TRBJ2-5 and V is TRBV12-3 or TRBV12-4; 7 nucleotides match TRBD1. Trimming removed 5 bases from V and 2 bases from J; junction bases left unmatched: 5. The CDR3 spans 14 residues. CDR3 DNA sequence: TGTGCCAGCAGTCAGGGGACAGTACAAGAGACCCAGTACTTC. Translating it yields CASSQGTVQETQYF.

This clonotype was observed once. This may arise from a read error, as a much more abundant clone is one base away. Because it lacks the conserved phenylalanine or tryptophan at the end, this CDR3 is likely a read error. CDR3 coding DNA: TGTGCCAGCAGCACCAGACAGATCACAGATACGCAGTATTTG. Translated, it gives CASSTRQITDTQYL. The rearrangement joins TRBV7-8 to TRBJ2-3; D may be TRBD1 (5 bases). Germline CDR1 is SGHVS and CDR2 is FQNEAQ. The germline V and J ends were trimmed by 5 bases and 2 bases, with 11 bases remaining between them. This CDR3 contains 14 residues.

This clonotype occurred many times. The rearrangement joins TRBV7-2 to TRBJ1-5, with D maybe TRBD1 (6 bases). Deletions cut 5 bases from V and 9 bases from J, with 11 bases between. Germline CDR1 is SGHTA and CDR2 is FQGNSA. This CDR3 is built from 12 residues. CDR3 region: CASSLGQTPQHF. In DNA form, the CDR3 reads TGTGCCAGCAGCCTTGGACAGACGCCCCAGCATTTT.

This clonotype occurred many times. This chain joins TRBV7-9 and TRBJ1-4; D perhaps matches TRBD1 (6 bases). The V and J ends lost 0 bases and 4 bases respectively, with 9 bases between them. The CDR3 runs 15 residues. CDR1 SEHNR and CDR2 FQNEAQ come from the germline V gene (reference sequence). The CDR3 nucleotides read TGTGCCAGCAGCTTAGCCATGGACAGTAATGAAAAACTGTTTTTT. Protein: CASSLAMDSNEKLFF. Full variable domain (missing parts from reference TRBV7-9 and TRBJ1-4): DTGVSQNPRHKITKRGQNVTFRCDPISEHNRLYWYRQTLGQGPEFLTYFQNEAQLEKSRLLSDRFSAERPKGSFSTLEIQRTEQGDSAMYLCASSLAMDSNEKLFFGSGTQLSVL.

This chain links TRBV7-9 with TRBJ1-6; D gene uncertain. CDR3 length: 15 residues. V shed 4 bases and J shed 7 bases, with 14 bases lying between them. Germline-derived CDR1 and CDR2 are SEHNR and FQNEAQ (reference sequence). The CDR3 is CASSSAGLGNSPLHF. The CDR3, as DNA: TGTGCCAGCAGCTCAGCCGGGTTGGGGAATTCACCCCTCCACTTT. Variable domain in full (rest from reference TRBV7-9 and TRBJ1-6): DTGVSQNPRHKITKRGQNVTFRCDPISEHNRLYWYRQTLGQGPEFLTYFQNEAQLEKSRLLSDRFSAERPKGSFSTLEIQRTEQGDSAMYLCASSSAGLGNSPLHFGNGTRLTVT.

V is TRBV9 and J is TRBJ1-2, with 9 bases lining up with TRBD1. This CDR3 region has 14 residues. Looked up from germline, CDR1 is SGDLS and CDR2 is YYNGEE. The V gene end was trimmed by 2 bases and the J gene end by 6 bases; junction bases not matched to a gene: 5. The CDR3 reads CASSVGQGNDGYTF. The CDR3 DNA is TGTGCCAGCAGCGTTGGACAGGGGAATGATGGCTACACCTTC.

This chain links TRBV6-1 with TRBJ2-7; no clear D gene. This CDR3 region has 11 residues. The V end lost 4 bases, the J end lost 3 bases, and 4 bases lay between the germline ends. CDR1 MNHNS and CDR2 SASEGT come from the germline V gene. The CDR3 DNA reads as TGTGCCAGCAGTGCTCACTACGAGCAGTACTTC. Amino acids: CASSAHYEQYF.